This T cell receptor beta chain is from a study of T-cell reconstitution after alpha-beta-depleted transplantation in children (dated by TCRdb to the mid-2010s). Notes on the research overall: Using TCR repertoire profiling, the study followed T-cell immune reconstitution in a quantitative way in children after TCRalphabeta/CD19-depleted allogeneic hematopoietic cell transplantation. Beyond this particular receptor, the publication reports: Apparently early alphabetaT-cell count recovery about two months after transplant reportedly relied on only several hundred rapidly expanded clones derived from non-depleted graft cells. In some patients, high TCRbeta diversity at day 60 was attributed to recipient T cells and intrathymic progenitors that had survived conditioning. Hyperexpanded clone frequencies declined over subsequent months; after one year, T-cell counts and TCRbeta diversity were mostly attributed to newly produced T cells.

The treatment or condition label, read with the paper, signifies: allogeneic hematopoietic cell transplantation with graft depleted of TCRalphabeta T cells and CD19 B cells. The transplant recipients were children given TCRalphabeta/CD19-depleted allogeneic hematopoietic cell grafts. Remarks on this clonotype: The antigen it recognizes is unknown. Per-base qualities were not stored, and no clone one base away is much larger.

V is shortened by 8 bases, J by 3 bases, and the region joining them spans 18 bases. The CDR3 covers 15 residues, taking in both the cysteine and the phenylalanine. Of all the DNA, just the CDR3 is kept, 45 bases in frame from base 1. Libraries were made using PCR. Sequencer: Illumina HiSeq 2500. Molecular barcoding was employed in the preparation of TCR libraries, with unique molecular identifiers being used to normalize TCRbeta repertoire quantification. TCRdb ran its own pipeline on the public reads, namely fastp trimming at Q25 and MiXCR clone calling, and kept in-frame beta chains. CDR3 protein sequences are deduplicated, and each keeps its most common genes and DNA. The sample profile shows over 400,000 distinct CDR3 sequences; about 45% of them were found once. The top ten hold roughly a quarter of the sample.

The source material was PBMCs, sampled before TCRalphabeta/CD19-depleted stem cell transplant. The TCR sequence derives from a girl aged 2-15 years with aplastic anemia, due to receive a stem cell transplant. The sequence links TRBV5-3 to TRBJ2-1; the D gene is possibly TRBD1 or TRBD2, each agreeing over 5 bases. Being an ORF, TRBV5-3 has a function that is uncertain. The DNA sequence is given as TGTGCCAGCGGCCCTTGGGACGACGGCTACAATGAGCAGTTCTTC. This translates into CASGPWDDGYNEQFF.